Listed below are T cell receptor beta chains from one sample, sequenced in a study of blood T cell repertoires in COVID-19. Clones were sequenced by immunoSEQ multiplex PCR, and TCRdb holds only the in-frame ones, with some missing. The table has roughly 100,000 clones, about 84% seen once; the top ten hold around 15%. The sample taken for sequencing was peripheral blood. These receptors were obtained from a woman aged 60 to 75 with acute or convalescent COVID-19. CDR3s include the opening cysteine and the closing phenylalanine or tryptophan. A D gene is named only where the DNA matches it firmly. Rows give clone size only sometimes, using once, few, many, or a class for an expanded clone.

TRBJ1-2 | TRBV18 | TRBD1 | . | TGTGCCAGCCAAAGGGGACAGAACTATGGCTACACCTTC | CASQRGQNYGYTF
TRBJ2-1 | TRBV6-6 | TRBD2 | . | TGTGCCAGCAGAACTAGCGGGAGTAATGAGCAGTTCTTC | CASRTSGSNEQFF
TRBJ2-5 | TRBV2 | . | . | TGTGCCAGCCGTTCGCGGCAAGAGACCCAGTACTTC | CASRSRQETQYF
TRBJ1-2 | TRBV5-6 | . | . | TGTGCCAGCAGCTTGGGGTCGAGGTTCTTTGGCTACACCTTC | CASSLGSRFFGYTF
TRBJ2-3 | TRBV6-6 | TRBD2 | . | TGTGCCAGCAGTTTAAAGCGGGAGTGGGGCACAGATACGCAGTATTTT | CASSLKREWGTDTQYF
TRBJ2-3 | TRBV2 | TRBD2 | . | TGTGCCAGCAGTGGGGATAGCGGGGGCGCAGATACGCAGTATTTT | CASSGDSGGADTQYF
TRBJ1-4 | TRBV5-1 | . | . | TGCGCCAGCAGCCTATTTTTCCCGAATGAAAAACTGTTTTTT | CASSLFFPNEKLFF
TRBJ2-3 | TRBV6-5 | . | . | TGTGCCAGCAGTTCGTTGGATACGCAGTATTTT | CASSSLDTQYF
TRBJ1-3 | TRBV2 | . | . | TGTGCCAGCAGTGAAGCGCGCCAGGTTGGCATATATTTT | CASSEARQVGIYF
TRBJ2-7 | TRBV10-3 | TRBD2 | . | TGTGCCATCAGTGAAGCGGGAGATATTTACGAGCAGTACTTC | CAISEAGDIYEQYF
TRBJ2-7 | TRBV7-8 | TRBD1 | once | TGTGCCAGCAGCCCCCGACAGGGCTGGGGTGAGCAGTACTTC | CASSPRQGWGEQYF
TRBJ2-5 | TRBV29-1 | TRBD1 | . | TGCAGCGTTGAAGTGCTTCGGGACAGGGGCCAAGAGACCCAGTACTTC | CSVEVLRDRGQETQYF
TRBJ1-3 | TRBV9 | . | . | TGTGCCAGCAGCGTGGGCAAGGGGCCTGGAAACACCATATATTTT | CASSVGKGPGNTIYF
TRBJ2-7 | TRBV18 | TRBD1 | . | TGTGCCAGCTCACCACCGGGGACAGCTACCTACGAGCAGTACTTC | CASSPPGTATYEQYF
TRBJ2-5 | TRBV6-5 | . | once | TGTGCCTCTCGGGAGAGAGAGACCCAGTACTTC | CASRERETQYF
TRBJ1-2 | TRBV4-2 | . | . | TGTGCCAGCAGCCAAGAGTCACAGGCCGGTAACTATGGCTACACCTTC | CASSQESQAGNYGYTF
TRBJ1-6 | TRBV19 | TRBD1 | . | TGTGCCAGTAGTATCGAGAGGGGGACAGGGACCTATCATTCACCCCTCCACTTT | CASSIERGTGTYHSPLHF
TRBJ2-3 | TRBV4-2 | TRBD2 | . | TGTGCCAGCAGCCGATCCGGGGGGAGCACAGATACGCAGTATTTT | CASSRSGGSTDTQYF
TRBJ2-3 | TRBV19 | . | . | TGTGCCAGTAGTACCAGGGAGGCAGATACGCAGTATTTT | CASSTREADTQYF
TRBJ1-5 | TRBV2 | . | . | TGTGCCAGCAGTGAAGAAGGCGGGGATCAGCCCCAGCATTTT | CASSEEGGDQPQHF
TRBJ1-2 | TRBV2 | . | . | TGTGCCAGCAGTGTCACGAGGAACTATGGCTACACCTTC | CASSVTRNYGYTF
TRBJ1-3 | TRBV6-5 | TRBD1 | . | TGTGCCAGCAGCCTCGACAGGGGTGGAAACACCATATATTTT | CASSLDRGGNTIYF
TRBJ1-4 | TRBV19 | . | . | TGTGCCAGTAGTTCGAAGGGACTCAGGGATGAAAAACTGTTTTTT | CASSSKGLRDEKLFF
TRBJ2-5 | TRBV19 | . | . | TGTGCCAGTAGTAACCCAGCCGGGTCCCCCAAAGAGACCCAGTACTTC | CASSNPAGSPKETQYF
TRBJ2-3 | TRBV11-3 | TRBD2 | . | TGTGCCAGCAGCATGGGACTAGCGGGGGGTCAGGCAGATACGCAGTATTTT | CASSMGLAGGQADTQYF
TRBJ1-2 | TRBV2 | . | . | TGTGCCACCTCATATGGACTGGACTATGGCTACACCTTC | CATSYGLDYGYTF
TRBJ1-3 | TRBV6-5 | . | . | TGTGCCAGCAGTCCAATGGCTGCTGGAAACACCATATATTTT | CASSPMAAGNTIYF
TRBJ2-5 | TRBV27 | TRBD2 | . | TGTGCCAGCGGGACTAGCGGGAGGGTAGGGGAGACCCAGTACTTC | CASGTSGRVGETQYF
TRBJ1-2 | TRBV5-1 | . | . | TGCGCCAGCAGTCGTCTACAGGGCCGGGCTAACTATGGCTACACCTTC | CASSRLQGRANYGYTF
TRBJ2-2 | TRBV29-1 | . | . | TGCAGCGTGATGAGGGACACCGGGGAGCTGTTTTTT | CSVMRDTGELFF
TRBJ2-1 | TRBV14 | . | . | TGTGCCAGCAGCCAAGATCTGGGCCCCAATGAGCAGTTCTTC | CASSQDLGPNEQFF
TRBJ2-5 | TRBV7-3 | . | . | TGTGCCAGCAGCTTTGGCAGCCAAGAGACCCAGTACTTC | CASSFGSQETQYF
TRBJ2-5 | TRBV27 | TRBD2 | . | TGTGCCAGCCTTCCGACTAGCGGGTCCCAAGAGACCCAGTACTTC | CASLPTSGSQETQYF
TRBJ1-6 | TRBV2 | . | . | TGTGCCAGCAGTGAAGAGGGAGGTAATTCACCCCTCCACTTT | CASSEEGGNSPLHF
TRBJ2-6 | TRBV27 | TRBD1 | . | TGTGCCAGCAGTCTTACAGGGGGCTCTGGGGCCAACGTCCTGACTTTC | CASSLTGGSGANVLTF
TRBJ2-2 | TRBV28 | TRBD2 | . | TGTGCCAGCAGTTTGCCCAGCGGGAGGGTGAGCGGGGAGCTGTTTTTT | CASSLPSGRVSGELFF
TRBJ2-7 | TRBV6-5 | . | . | TGTGCCAGCACCCTGGGGGGTGTAGGCGAGCAGTACTTC | CASTLGGVGEQYF
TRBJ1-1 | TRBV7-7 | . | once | TGTGCTAGCAGCTTAGCCCAGGACACTGAAGCTTTCTTT | CASSLAQDTEAFF
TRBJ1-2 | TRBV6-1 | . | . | TGTGCCAGCAGTGAAGCTCTACGCATACTCAATTATGGCTACACCTTC | CASSEALRILNYGYTF
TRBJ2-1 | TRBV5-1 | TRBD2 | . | TGCGCCAGCAGCTCACCTATGGGACTAGCCAACAATGAGCAGTTCTTC | CASSSPMGLANNEQFF
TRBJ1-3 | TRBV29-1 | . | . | TGCAGCGTTGTTTGGACAGACGGAAACACCATATATTTT | CSVVWTDGNTIYF
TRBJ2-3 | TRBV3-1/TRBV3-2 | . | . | TGTGCCAGCAGCCCGACTAGTTCCCTAAGCACAGATACGCAGTATTTT | CASSPTSSLSTDTQYF
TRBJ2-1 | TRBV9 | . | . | TGTGCCAGCAGCGTAGGGCAGGGGCGCTACAATGAGCAGTTCTTC | CASSVGQGRYNEQFF
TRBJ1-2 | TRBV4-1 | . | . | TGCGCCAGCAGCCAAGCCGCGGGGGGTAACTATGGCTACACCTTC | CASSQAAGGNYGYTF
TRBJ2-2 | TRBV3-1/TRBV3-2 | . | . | TGTGCCAGCAGCCAAGCCTCTGGCGGCACGAACACCGGGGAGCTGTTTTTT | CASSQASGGTNTGELFF
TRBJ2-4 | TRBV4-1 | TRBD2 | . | TGCGCCAGCAGCCAAGACCGTACGGGACTAGCGGGAATGCTAGCCAAAAACATTCAGTACTTC | CASSQDRTGLAGMLAKNIQYF
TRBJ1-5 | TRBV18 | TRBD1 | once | TGTGCCAGCTCACCAACGACAGGGGGGAGTAACAATCAGCCCCAGCATTTT | CASSPTTGGSNNQPQHF
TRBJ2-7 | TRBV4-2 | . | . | TGTGCCAGCAGCCAAGATCTGGGGAGGTTACCCGACCGGGCCCCCTACGAGCAGTACTTC | CASSQDLGRLPDRAPYEQYF
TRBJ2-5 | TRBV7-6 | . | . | TGTGCCAGCAGCTTAGATACAGGGAAGCAAGAGACCCAGTACTTC | CASSLDTGKQETQYF
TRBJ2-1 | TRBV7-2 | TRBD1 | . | TGTGCCAGCAGCACCCGACAGGGGGCCTCCTACAATGAGCAGTTCTTC | CASSTRQGASYNEQFF
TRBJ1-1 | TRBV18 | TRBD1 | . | TGTGCCAGCTCAATTTCGACACAGGGGACTGAAGCTTTCTTT | CASSISTQGTEAFF
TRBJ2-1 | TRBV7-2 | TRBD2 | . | TGTGCCAGCAGCCCCCAAGCGGGGTTGTACAATGAGCAGTTCTTC | CASSPQAGLYNEQFF
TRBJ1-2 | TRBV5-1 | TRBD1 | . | TGCGCCAGCAGCTTGGCTTGGGACAGGGATGGCTACACCTTC | CASSLAWDRDGYTF
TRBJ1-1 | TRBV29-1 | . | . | TGCAGCGTCGGGGGGGGAGCTTTCTTT | CSVGGGAFF
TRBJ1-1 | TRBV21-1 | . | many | TGTGCCCTGACAGGGATGAGTACTGAAGCTTTCTTT | CALTGMSTEAFF
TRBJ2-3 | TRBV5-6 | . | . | TGTGCCAGCAGCCTTAGAGGCTCTTTCCCTACGCAGTATTTT | CASSLRGSFPTQYF
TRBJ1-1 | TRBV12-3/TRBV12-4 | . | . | TGTGCCAGCAGTTTCAGGGAGAACACTGAAGCTTTCTTT | CASSFRENTEAFF
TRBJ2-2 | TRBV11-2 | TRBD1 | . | TGTGCCAGCAGCGCAACCCGGGACAGGGGGATCACCGGGGAGCTGTTTTTT | CASSATRDRGITGELFF
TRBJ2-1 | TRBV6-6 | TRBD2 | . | TGTGCCAGCAGGCCCCCCGGGGGGGGAGGACATGAGCAGTTCTTC | CASRPPGGGGHEQFF